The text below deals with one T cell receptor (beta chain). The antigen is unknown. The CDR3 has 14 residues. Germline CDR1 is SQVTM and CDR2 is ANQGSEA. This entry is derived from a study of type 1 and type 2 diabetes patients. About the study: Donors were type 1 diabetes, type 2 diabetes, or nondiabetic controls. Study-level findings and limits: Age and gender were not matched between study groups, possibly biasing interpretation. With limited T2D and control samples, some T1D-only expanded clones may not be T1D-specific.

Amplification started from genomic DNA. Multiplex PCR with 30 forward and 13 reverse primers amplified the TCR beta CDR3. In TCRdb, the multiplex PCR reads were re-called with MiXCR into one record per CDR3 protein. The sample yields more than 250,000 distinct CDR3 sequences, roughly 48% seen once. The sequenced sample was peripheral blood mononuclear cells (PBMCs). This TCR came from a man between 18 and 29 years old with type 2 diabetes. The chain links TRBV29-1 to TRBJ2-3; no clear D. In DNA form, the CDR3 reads TGCAATGTTGAAGAAGGGTTCGTCACAGATACGCAGTATTTT. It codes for CNVEEGFVTDTQYF.